Listed below are T cell receptor beta chains from one sample, sequenced in a study of blood T cell repertoires in COVID-19. Some clones are missing from TCRdb's copy, which holds only in-frame ones; the method was immunoSEQ multiplex PCR. Counted here are around 140,000 clones, 70% to 80% occurring once; the ten biggest clones make up around 4.8%. The source material was peripheral blood. The origin of the receptors is a woman older than 75 with active or convalescent COVID-19. Both conserved end residues are part of each CDR3. The D gene is left open where the match is weak. Some rows mark clone size as missing; the rest say once, few, many or name a class of expanded clone.

11,.,.,TRBJ1-2,TRBV28,TGTGCCAGCCATTGGGCTGGGGGCTACACCTTC,CASHWAGGYTF
14,few,.,TRBJ1-2,TRBV5-6,TGTGCCAGCAGCTTAACTACAGGGTGGGGTGGCTACACCTTC,CASSLTTGWGGYTF
12,.,.,TRBJ2-1,TRBV7-3,TGTGCCAGCAGCTATGACAGTAATGAGCAGTTCTTC,CASSYDSNEQFF
17,.,.,TRBJ1-2,TRBV27,TGTGCCAGCAGAACGAGCGGGGGGTCGGGGACTAACTATGGCTACACCTTC,CASRTSGGSGTNYGYTF
16,.,.,TRBJ2-6,TRBV4-3,TGCGCCAGCAGCCAAGGGTACAGTGGTGGGGCCAACGTCCTGACTTTC,CASSQGYSGGANVLTF
15,.,.,TRBJ1-6,TRBV6-6,TGTGCCAGCAGCCCCGCCCCAGGGAGGAACTCACCCCTCCACTTT,CASSPAPGRNSPLHF
15,.,.,TRBJ1-2,TRBV30,TGTGCCTGGAGTGTAGGTCAGGTCTCTAACTATGGCTACACCTTC,CAWSVGQVSNYGYTF
14,.,TRBD1,TRBJ1-2,TRBV5-4,TGTGCCAGCAGCCAGGGGGGACAACCCGAAGGCTACACCTTC,CASSQGGQPEGYTF
17,few,TRBD2,TRBJ2-7,TRBV18,TGTGCCAGCTCACCTTGGACTAGCGGGGGGAGCTCCTACGAGCAGTACTTC,CASSPWTSGGSSYEQYF
14,.,TRBD1,TRBJ2-1,TRBV7-9,TGTGCCAGCAGCATGGGACAGGGAGTAAAAGAGCAGTTCTTC,CASSMGQGVKEQFF
13,.,TRBD1,TRBJ1-2,TRBV19,TGTGCCAGTGAACCGGGACAGGGCTATGGCTACACCTTC,CASEPGQGYGYTF
15,.,.,TRBJ2-3,TRBV10-3,TGTGCCATCAGTGAGTTAGGGGGGGTTCAAGATACGCAGTATTTT,CAISELGGVQDTQYF
15,.,TRBD1,TRBJ2-1,TRBV3-1/TRBV3-2,TGTGCCAGCAGCCGCCGGGACAGGGGAGACAATGAGCAGTTCTTC,CASSRRDRGDNEQFF
14,.,.,TRBJ1-5,TRBV9,TGTGCCAGCAGCGGCGACAAGGTGGGTCAGCCCCAGCATTTT,CASSGDKVGQPQHF
16,.,.,TRBJ2-1,TRBV5-1,TGCGCCAGCAGCCCGCGTGGGGGGGCGGGGGACAATGAGCAGTTCTTC,CASSPRGGAGDNEQFF
12,.,.,TRBJ2-1,TRBV9,TGTGCCAGCAGCGTACTGGCCAATGAGCAGTTCTTC,CASSVLANEQFF
14,.,TRBD1,TRBJ1-3,TRBV11-2,TGTGCCAGCAGCTCAGGGGGCTCTGGAAACACCATATATTTT,CASSSGGSGNTIYF
14,few,.,TRBJ1-3,TRBV11-2,TGTGCCAGCAGCTACAGGAGCTCTGGAAACACCATATATTTT,CASSYRSSGNTIYF
13,.,.,TRBJ1-2,TRBV12-3/TRBV12-4,TGTGCCAGCGACCACAGGGTTGGTGGAGGCTACACCTTC,CASDHRVGGGYTF
16,few,.,TRBJ1-1,TRBV4-2,TGTGCCAGCAGCCCGGGCCCGGGACAAATGAACACTGAAGCTTTCTTT,CASSPGPGQMNTEAFF
13,.,.,TRBJ2-1,TRBV19,TGTGCCAGTAGTTCCACTCGGGGCAATGAGCAGTTCTTC,CASSSTRGNEQFF
14,.,.,TRBJ2-3,TRBV9,TGTGCCAGCAGCGTACGGGGGGCCCCAGATACGCAGTATTTT,CASSVRGAPDTQYF
18,few,.,TRBJ1-5,TRBV23-1,TGCGCCAGCAGGACAGGTCGGGCAGGGAGAGCAAACTATCAGCCCCAGCATTTT,CASRTGRAGRANYQPQHF
14,.,.,TRBJ1-4,TRBV7-9,TGTGCCAGCACCATAGACAGAAGACGAGAAAAACTGTTTTTT,CASTIDRRREKLFF
15,.,TRBD1,TRBJ1-2,TRBV30,TGTGCCTGGAGTCAGAGGGGGCGGAGTAGCTATGGCTACACCTTC,CAWSQRGRSSYGYTF
15,.,.,TRBJ2-1,TRBV5-1,TGCGCCAGCAGCTTGGGTCAGGGCCCCTACAATGAGCAGTTCTTC,CASSLGQGPYNEQFF
16,.,.,TRBJ1-2,TRBV21-1,TGTGCCAGCAGCAAACGGTGCGGGGCGGAATGTGCTGGCTACACCTTC,CASSKRCGAECAGYTF
13,once,.,TRBJ1-5,TRBV6-6,TGTGCCAGCACCAACAGGATAAATCAGCCCCAGCATTTT,CASTNRINQPQHF
15,.,TRBD1,TRBJ1-1,TRBV7-9,TGTGCCAGCAGCTTAGGTCCCAGGGGGCTCGCTGAAGCTTTCTTT,CASSLGPRGLAEAFF
14,.,TRBD1,TRBJ1-5,TRBV5-6,TGTGCCAGCAGCTTACAGACAGGGGATCAGCCCCAGCATTTT,CASSLQTGDQPQHF
15,.,.,TRBJ1-4,TRBV7-2,TGTGCCAGCAGCCCCGGTGTGACAGGAGGTGAAAAACTGTTTTTT,CASSPGVTGGEKLFF
15,.,TRBD1,TRBJ1-1,TRBV19,TGTGCCAGTAGGGGGACAGGGGCCATGAACACTGAAGCTTTCTTT,CASRGTGAMNTEAFF
16,.,.,TRBJ1-1,TRBV7-8,TGTGCCAGCAGCTTAAGAATGGGGCAGGGGAACACTGAAGCTTTCTTT,CASSLRMGQGNTEAFF
16,.,TRBD2,TRBJ2-1,TRBV15,TGTGCCACCAGCGCCCGACTAGCGGAACTGTACAATGAGCAGTTCTTC,CATSARLAELYNEQFF
12,once,.,TRBJ2-5,TRBV18,TGTGCCAGCTCAGACTTACAAGAGACCCAGTACTTC,CASSDLQETQYF
15,.,.,TRBJ1-3,TRBV30,TGTGCCTGGACCAACACGGAGAGCTCTGGAAACACCATATATTTT,CAWTNTESSGNTIYF
14,.,.,TRBJ1-5,TRBV27,TGTGCCAGCAGTTTTCAACAGGGCGATCAGCCCCAGCATTTT,CASSFQQGDQPQHF
13,.,.,TRBJ1-1,TRBV6-6,TGTGCCAGCACCTACGGGGGGAACACTGAAGCTTTCTTT,CASTYGGNTEAFF
12,.,.,TRBJ1-3,TRBV6-6,TGTGCCAGCATGCGCTCTGGAAACACCATATATTTT,CASMRSGNTIYF
14,.,.,TRBJ2-3,TRBV19,TGTGCCAGTAGTAGCGGGCTCCGCACAGATACGCAGTATTTT,CASSSGLRTDTQYF
14,.,.,TRBJ1-1,TRBV5-4,TGTGCCAGCAGCTTCTCGGCGGGGGCCACTGAAGCTTTCTTT,CASSFSAGATEAFF
15,few,.,TRBJ1-2,TRBV9,TGTGCCAGCAGCGTAGGTGGCGGCTTCTCCTATGGCTACACCTTC,CASSVGGGFSYGYTF
13,.,.,TRBJ1-6,TRBV7-3,TGTGCCAGCAGCCTAGGAACAAATTCACCCCTCCACTTT,CASSLGTNSPLHF
17,.,TRBD1,TRBJ2-1,TRBV24-1,TGTGCCACCAGTGATTCAGGGGGCCGGGGCTCCTACAATGAGCAGTTCTTC,CATSDSGGRGSYNEQFF
13,.,TRBD1,TRBJ1-6,TRBV18,TGTGCCAGCTCGCAGGGGGCTAATTCACCCCTCCACTTT,CASSQGANSPLHF
15,once,TRBD1,TRBJ2-1,TRBV13,TGTGCCAGCAGCTCAGGGGACAGTAACTACAATGAGCAGTTCTTC,CASSSGDSNYNEQFF
13,few,.,TRBJ1-1,TRBV5-1,TGCGCCAGCAGCTTGGGGCCGAACACTGAAGCTTTCTTT,CASSLGPNTEAFF
16,.,.,TRBJ1-4,TRBV2,TGTGCCAGCAGCCTCCCGACCCCATCGACTGGGGAAAAACTGTTTTTT,CASSLPTPSTGEKLFF
11,.,.,TRBJ1-2,TRBV20-1,TGCAGTGCTAGCAGGGCTGTTGGCTACACCTTC,CSASRAVGYTF
16,.,.,TRBJ1-6,TRBV2,TGTGCCAGCAGTGTGCGGCAGAGCTCCTATAATTCACCCCTCCACTTT,CASSVRQSSYNSPLHF
15,.,TRBD2,TRBJ2-3,TRBV10-2,TGCGCCAGCAGGGGGACTAGCGGGGGAGGGGATACGCAGTATTTT,CASRGTSGGGDTQYF
14,.,.,TRBJ2-7,TRBV7-9,TGTGCCAGCAGCTTAGCCAGCGTCTCCTACGAGCAGTACTTC,CASSLASVSYEQYF
16,.,TRBD1,TRBJ1-5,TRBV7-2,TGTGCCAGCAGACCTGAAGGGACAGCGGGGGGTCAGCCCCAGCATTTT,CASRPEGTAGGQPQHF
18,.,TRBD1,TRBJ1-1,TRBV7-9,TGTGCCAGCAGCTTATGGCAGGGGGCCCTCCGGTTTGACACTGAAGCTTTCTTT,CASSLWQGALRFDTEAFF
15,.,TRBD2,TRBJ2-7,TRBV5-1,TGCGCCAGCAGCTTGGTAGCGGGGGCGCAATACGAGCAGTACTTC,CASSLVAGAQYEQYF
14,.,.,TRBJ1-1,TRBV5-1,TGCGCCAGCAGCCCCGGACTGGGGGGCACTGAAGCTTTCTTT,CASSPGLGGTEAFF
13,few,.,TRBJ2-1,TRBV7-2,TGTGCCAGCAGCTTAAGCACCTACAATGAGCAGTTCTTC,CASSLSTYNEQFF
15,.,TRBD1,TRBJ2-7,TRBV6-2/TRBV6-3,TGTGCCAGCAGTACGCAAAGGACAGGGAAGGACGAGCAGTACTTC,CASSTQRTGKDEQYF
14,few,.,TRBJ1-1,TRBV5-6,TGTGCCAGCAGCTTGTGGCCGCGGGGGCCTGAAGCTTTCTTT,CASSLWPRGPEAFF